The clone carrying this TCR beta chain was picked up a small number of times. Its antigen is not known. Sequencing targeted expressed TCRB transcripts, as all isolated RNA had been reverse transcribed. Using immunoSEQ multiplex PCR, the repertoire was profiled, and TCRdb retains in-frame clones only, with some absent. The table lists some 400,000 clones, around 15% of them singletons. The data stem from a study of beta chain features in type 1 diabetes. Turning to the study itself: All samples yielded 107,917,701 examined sorted cells. The study's findings and limits: Shorter templates may be favored by PCR, equally so in patients and controls.

This clonotype originated in a woman between 18 and 30 years old in good health. The sample comprised naive CD4+ T cells from blood.

The DNA of the CDR3 is TGTGCCAGCAGCTTACAGTGGTCCTACGAGCAGTACTTC. This sequence encodes CASSLQWSYEQYF. The J gene is TRBJ2-7, the V gene TRBV5-4, with D uncertain. Germline V CDR1 and CDR2: SGHNT, YYREEE (reference sequence). The CDR3 consists of 13 residues. Trimming left V 2 bases short and J 1 base short, with 7 bases between.